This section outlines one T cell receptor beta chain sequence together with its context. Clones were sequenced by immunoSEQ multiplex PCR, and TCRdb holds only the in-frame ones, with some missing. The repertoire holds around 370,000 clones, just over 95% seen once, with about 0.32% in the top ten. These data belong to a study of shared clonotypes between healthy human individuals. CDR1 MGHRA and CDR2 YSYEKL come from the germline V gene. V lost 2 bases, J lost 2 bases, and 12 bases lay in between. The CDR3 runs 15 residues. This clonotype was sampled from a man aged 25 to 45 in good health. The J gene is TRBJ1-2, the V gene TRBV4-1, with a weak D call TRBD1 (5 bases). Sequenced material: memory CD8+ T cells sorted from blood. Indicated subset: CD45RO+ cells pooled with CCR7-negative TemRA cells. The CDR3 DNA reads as TGCGCCAGCAGCCAATACCGGGACGCAAACTATGGCTACACCTTC. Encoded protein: CASSQYRDANYGYTF.